These T cell receptor beta chains were read from a single sample in a study of identical twins. TCRdb reprocessed the 5' RACE reads via MiXCR and lists one record per CDR3 protein. The sample has 450,000 to 650,000 distinct CDR3 sequences; 9.5% to 10% are singletons. The same data also went into a second study, on yellow fever vaccine responses in identical twins.

Sequenced: PBMCs. These receptors all stem from a woman aged 18 to 35 in good health. The CDR3 runs from the conserved cysteine through the conserved F or W. Fields, in order: clone size, D gene, J gene, V gene, CDR3 DNA, CDR3 protein. D genes are given only for firm matches. Size is omitted from some rows. Given values are once, few, many or a class for expanded clones.

clone_size: many
d_call: -
j_call: TRBJ1-6
v_call: TRBV7-8
cdr3_nt: TGTGCCAGCAGCATTATGAGTCGGGATTCACCCCTCCACTTT
cdr3_aa: CASSIMSRDSPLHF

clone_size: -
d_call: -
j_call: TRBJ2-5
v_call: TRBV7-2
cdr3_nt: TGTGCCAGCAGCCGTGGACAGACCCTAGAGACCCAGTACTTC
cdr3_aa: CASSRGQTLETQYF

clone_size: many
d_call: TRBD1
j_call: TRBJ1-1
v_call: TRBV29-1
cdr3_nt: TGCAGCGTCCAGGGGGCGCGAACTGAAGCTTTCTTT
cdr3_aa: CSVQGARTEAFF

clone_size: few
d_call: -
j_call: TRBJ2-7
v_call: TRBV28
cdr3_nt: TGTGCCAGCACTAATTCGACTGGATCCTACTTC
cdr3_aa: CASTNSTGSYF

clone_size: -
d_call: -
j_call: TRBJ2-5
v_call: TRBV6-2/TRBV6-3
cdr3_nt: TGTGCCAGCAGTTACGTCGCAGGGCAAGAGACCCAGTACTTC
cdr3_aa: CASSYVAGQETQYF

clone_size: few
d_call: TRBD1
j_call: TRBJ1-1
v_call: TRBV5-1
cdr3_nt: TGCGCCAGCAGTCCCGACAGGGGAGGATTTACTGAAGCTTTCTTT
cdr3_aa: CASSPDRGGFTEAFF

clone_size: few
d_call: -
j_call: TRBJ2-3
v_call: TRBV9
cdr3_nt: TGTGCCAGCAGCGTAGTAGGGCAGCTCACAGATACGCAGTATTTT
cdr3_aa: CASSVVGQLTDTQYF

clone_size: few
d_call: -
j_call: TRBJ1-3
v_call: TRBV7-9
cdr3_nt: TGTGCCAGCAGGCGAGGGCTGACCTCTGGAAACACCATATATTTT
cdr3_aa: CASRRGLTSGNTIYF

clone_size: many
d_call: -
j_call: TRBJ2-5
v_call: TRBV12-1
cdr3_nt: TGTGCCAGCAGCTTTTTCCGACCGGGACATCAAGAGACCCAGTACTTC
cdr3_aa: CASSFFRPGHQETQYF

clone_size: many
d_call: TRBD1
j_call: TRBJ2-3
v_call: TRBV24-1
cdr3_nt: TGTGCCACCAGTGAGGGGACAGGAAGGGATACGCAGTATTTT
cdr3_aa: CATSEGTGRDTQYF

clone_size: few
d_call: TRBD2
j_call: TRBJ2-7
v_call: TRBV12-3/TRBV12-4
cdr3_nt: TGTGCCAGCAGTTTCGTAATTGGGACTAGCGGGAGGCAAAAGACCTACGAGCAGTACTTC
cdr3_aa: CASSFVIGTSGRQKTYEQYF

clone_size: few
d_call: TRBD2
j_call: TRBJ2-3
v_call: TRBV4-2
cdr3_nt: TGTGCCAGCAGCCAAGCTCGGACTAGCGGGAGCACAGATACGCAGTATTTT
cdr3_aa: CASSQARTSGSTDTQYF

clone_size: few
d_call: TRBD2
j_call: TRBJ2-2
v_call: TRBV5-1
cdr3_nt: TGCGCCAGCAGCTTTCGCGGGGGGCCCCCGAACACCGGGGAGCTGTTTTTT
cdr3_aa: CASSFRGGPPNTGELFF

clone_size: -
d_call: TRBD1
j_call: TRBJ1-6
v_call: TRBV18
cdr3_nt: TGTGCCAGCTCAGCAGGGACAGCTTATAATTCACCCCTCCACTTT
cdr3_aa: CASSAGTAYNSPLHF

clone_size: few
d_call: -
j_call: TRBJ2-4
v_call: TRBV6-2/TRBV6-3
cdr3_nt: TGTGCCAGCAGTTACTTGCCTCAAAACATTCAGTACTTC
cdr3_aa: CASSYLPQNIQYF

clone_size: few
d_call: -
j_call: TRBJ2-7
v_call: TRBV7-6
cdr3_nt: TGTGCCAGCAGCCCGTCTTTTGGAGAGCAGTACTTC
cdr3_aa: CASSPSFGEQYF

clone_size: -
d_call: -
j_call: TRBJ2-5
v_call: TRBV6-1
cdr3_nt: TGTGCCAGCAGTGCCAGGGGTCCTCAAGAGACCCAGTACTTC
cdr3_aa: CASSARGPQETQYF

clone_size: few
d_call: -
j_call: TRBJ1-1
v_call: TRBV29-1
cdr3_nt: TGCAGCGTTGTGCAAGTGAACACTGAAGCTTTCTTT
cdr3_aa: CSVVQVNTEAFF

clone_size: many
d_call: -
j_call: TRBJ2-7
v_call: TRBV18
cdr3_nt: TGTGCCAGCTCACCTCTATTCCGCGATCGGGCCGGCGAGCAGTACTTC
cdr3_aa: CASSPLFRDRAGEQYF

clone_size: many
d_call: TRBD1
j_call: TRBJ2-7
v_call: TRBV6-5
cdr3_nt: TGTGCCAGCAGGTACACAGGGGAAAACACCTACGAGCAGTACTTC
cdr3_aa: CASRYTGENTYEQYF

clone_size: few
d_call: TRBD1
j_call: TRBJ2-7
v_call: TRBV6-2/TRBV6-3
cdr3_nt: TGTGCCAGCAGTTATTCTACCGGGACAGCTAACTACGAGCAGTACTTC
cdr3_aa: CASSYSTGTANYEQYF

clone_size: few
d_call: TRBD1
j_call: TRBJ1-6
v_call: TRBV10-3
cdr3_nt: TGTGCCATTAGGACAGGGGTCTCAGAGGATTCACCCCTCCACTTT
cdr3_aa: CAIRTGVSEDSPLHF

clone_size: few
d_call: -
j_call: TRBJ2-7
v_call: TRBV7-2
cdr3_nt: TGTGCCAGCAGCTTAGGACCCGGATTCGGGCAACACGAGCAGTACTTC
cdr3_aa: CASSLGPGFGQHEQYF

clone_size: few
d_call: -
j_call: TRBJ2-5
v_call: TRBV25-1
cdr3_nt: TGTGCCAGCAGTGTCTTCGGGAGCAAACAAGAGACCCAGTACTTC
cdr3_aa: CASSVFGSKQETQYF

clone_size: few
d_call: TRBD2
j_call: TRBJ2-1
v_call: TRBV9
cdr3_nt: TGTGCCAGCAGTATAGCGGGAGGAAACTCCTACAATGAGCAGTTCTTC
cdr3_aa: CASSIAGGNSYNEQFF

clone_size: many
d_call: -
j_call: TRBJ2-1
v_call: TRBV25-1
cdr3_nt: TGTGCCAGCAGACGGGGGGCCGATGAGCAGTTCTTC
cdr3_aa: CASRRGADEQFF

clone_size: few
d_call: TRBD2
j_call: TRBJ2-7
v_call: TRBV7-9
cdr3_nt: TGTGCCAGCAGCCCCCCGGTAGCGGGAGTTGACGAGCAGTACTTC
cdr3_aa: CASSPPVAGVDEQYF

clone_size: -
d_call: -
j_call: TRBJ1-2
v_call: TRBV20-1
cdr3_nt: TGCAGTGCCAACGCCCTGGGCTACACCTTC
cdr3_aa: CSANALGYTF

clone_size: -
d_call: TRBD1
j_call: TRBJ2-2
v_call: TRBV3-1
cdr3_nt: TGTGCCAGCAGCTACGGACAGGCCGGGGAGCTGTTTTTT
cdr3_aa: CASSYGQAGELFF

clone_size: -
d_call: TRBD2
j_call: TRBJ2-2
v_call: TRBV10-3
cdr3_nt: TGTGCCATCACGGGACTAGCGGGCACCGGGGAGCTGTTTTTT
cdr3_aa: CAITGLAGTGELFF

clone_size: few
d_call: TRBD2
j_call: TRBJ2-2
v_call: TRBV10-3
cdr3_nt: TGTGCCAGCACCGGGACTAGCGGGCACACCGGGGAGCTGTTTTTT
cdr3_aa: CASTGTSGHTGELFF

clone_size: -
d_call: -
j_call: TRBJ1-5
v_call: TRBV7-9
cdr3_nt: TGTGCCAGCAGCGCCCCGGGGGGGATTCAGCCCCAGCATTTT
cdr3_aa: CASSAPGGIQPQHF

clone_size: many
d_call: -
j_call: TRBJ2-1
v_call: TRBV21-1
cdr3_nt: TGTGCCAGCAGCAAACAGTCCTCCCCCAGACTAGCGGGGGATTACCGTGAGCAGTTCTTC
cdr3_aa: CASSKQSSPRLAGDYREQFF